One sample yielded the 16 T cell receptor beta chains listed below, sequenced in a study of T-cell reconstitution after alpha-beta-depleted transplantation in children. Unique molecular identifiers were used to barcode this TCRbeta library. TCRdb reprocessed the PCR reads via MiXCR and lists one record per CDR3 protein. The repertoire has just under 550,000 distinct CDR3 sequences, 15% to 20% of them found once; the top ten carry 3% to 4%. The sample was PBMCs from the stem cell graft donor, taken from the stem cell graft. These TCRs come from a human donor who donated a stem cell graft to a child with acute lymphoblastic leukemia.

This chain uses TRBV24-1 with TRBJ1-2, with D tentatively TRBD1 (5 bases). This CDR3 comprises 17 residues. The germline gives CDR1 KGHDR, CDR2 SFDVKD. V was pared by 9 bases and J by 4 bases, with 26 bases between. Here the CDR3 reads CATPDRPTGVLSYGYTF. The CDR3 bases are TGTGCCACCCCGGATAGGCCTACAGGTGTATTATCCTATGGCTACACCTTC.

The sample holds a few counts of this clonotype. The chain recombines TRBV7-9 with TRBJ1-2; no reliable D call. Germline lookup yields CDR1 SEHNR and CDR2 FQNEAQ (reference sequence). Trimming removed 2 bases from V and 1 base from J, with 5 bases in between. CDR3 length: 13 amino acids. The CDR3 is CASSLQHNYGYTF. The CDR3 nucleotides are TGTGCCAGCAGCTTACAACATAACTATGGCTACACCTTC.

This clonotype has a handful of counts. This sequence joins TRBV20-1 and TRBJ2-1; 8 nucleotides match TRBD2. The CDR3 is 17 residues long. CDR1 is DFQATT, CDR2 SNEGSKA, per germline (reference sequence). V was pared by 0 bases and J by 4 bases, with 11 bases of the junction left unmatched. CDR3 amino acids: CSARDWGAGGKYNEQFF. The CDR3 nucleotides read TGCAGTGCTAGAGATTGGGGCGCGGGAGGAAAATACAATGAGCAGTTCTTC.

The chain uses TRBV10-3 and TRBJ2-7, with TRBD2 identical over 13 bases. The germline V gene has CDR1 ENHRY and CDR2 SYGVKD. J was trimmed by 4 bases and V by 6 bases; bases with no gene match: 6. This CDR3 contains 15 residues. CDR3 sequence reads: CAIRLWTSGRYEQYF. The CDR3 DNA sequence: TGTGCCATCAGGCTTTGGACTAGCGGGAGATACGAGCAGTACTTC.

This chain links TRBV7-9 with TRBJ1-1; perhaps TRBD1 as D (5 bases). Deletions cut 2 bases from V and 11 bases from J, with 9 bases between. The CDR3 has 11 amino acids. In germline, CDR1 is SEHNR, CDR2 FQNEAQ (reference sequence). The CDR3 nucleotides are TGTGCCAGCAGCTTAATGGGGGTGGCTTTCTTT. This encodes CASSLMGVAFF.

The table lists this clonotype with a few counts. This chain links TRBV18 with TRBJ2-5, with 14 bases matching TRBD2. CDR3 length equals 17 residues. V dropped 1 base and J dropped 3; count of bases not matched to a gene: 4. Germline values: CDR1 KGHSH, CDR2 LQKENI. DNA for the CDR3: TGTGCCAGCTCACCACGGACTAGCGGGAGGCTTAAAGAGACCCAGTACTTC. It specifies CASSPRTSGRLKETQYF. The whole variable domain, remainder taken from reference TRBV18 and TRBJ2-5, is NAGVMQNPRHLVRRRGQEARLRCSPMKGHSHVYWYRQLPEEGLKFMVYLQKENIIDESGMPKERFSAEFPKEGPSILRIQQVVRGDSAAYFCASSPRTSGRLKETQYFGPGTRLLVL.

This clonotype was detected only a few times. V and J are TRBV27 and TRBJ1-1; D remains ambiguous. The ends were cut back, 1 base at V and 2 bases at J, with 8 bases in the middle. The CDR3 is made up of 14 amino acids. Germline V CDR1 and CDR2: MNHEY, SMNVEV (reference sequence). The CDR3 nucleotides read TGTGCCAGCAGTTTATTCGGCTCCAACACTGAAGCTTTCTTT. The encoded protein is CASSLFGSNTEAFF.

This clonotype has just a few counts. The chain combines TRBV5-1 with TRBJ2-3; 7 bases fit TRBD2. Trimming took 0 bases from V and 0 from J; bases not matched to a gene: 7. The CDR3 extends over 17 amino acids. CDR1 and CDR2 (germline): SGHRS, YFSETQ. CDR3 in DNA: TGCGCCAGCAGCTTGGTAGGCCTAGCGGAGAGCACAGATACGCAGTATTTT. Its protein is CASSLVGLAESTDTQYF.

This clonotype was detected only a few times. The chain recombines TRBV4-2 with TRBJ2-1; D may be TRBD2 (6 bases). The CDR3 has 15 amino acids. Germline CDR1 is LGHNA and CDR2 is YNFKEQ. The ends were cut back, 0 bases at V and 6 bases at J, with 12 bases in the middle. CDR3 sequence: CASSQETPTSNEQFF. The CDR3 DNA sequence: TGTGCCAGCAGCCAAGAAACCCCGACTAGCAATGAGCAGTTCTTC.

This chain uses TRBV24-1 with TRBJ2-3; the match to TRBD2 covers 12 bases. V was pared by 6 bases and J by 4 bases, with 7 bases of the junction left unmatched. Germline V CDR1 and CDR2: KGHDR, SFDVKD. This CDR3 contains 16 residues. CDR3: CATSRLAGGNPDTQYF. The CDR3 DNA follows: TGTGCCACCAGTCGGCTAGCGGGAGGGAATCCAGATACGCAGTATTTT.

This clonotype was picked up a small number of times. The V call is TRBV20-1, the J call TRBJ1-6; D unresolved. Trimming left V 3 bases short and J 2 bases short, with 17 bases between. Germline values: CDR1 DFQATT, CDR2 SNEGSKA (reference sequence). The CDR3 covers 17 residues. DNA for the CDR3: TGCAGTGCTAGTAGGGAGCTATTAAGGACCTATAATTCACCCCTCCACTTT. As protein: CSASRELLRTYNSPLHF.

This clonotype was recorded a few times. J is TRBJ2-1 and V is TRBV5-1, with D tentatively TRBD1 or TRBD2 (5 bases each). The germline V and J ends were trimmed by 0 bases and 7 bases, with 11 bases remaining between them. Germline CDR1 SGHRS, CDR2 YFSETQ. The CDR3 is 14 amino acids. CDR3 DNA sequence: TGCGCCAGCAGCTTGGTGGGACCACCTAATGAGCAGTTCTTC. Amino acid sequence: CASSLVGPPNEQFF.

The chain carries TRBV3-1 and TRBJ2-7; 8 nucleotides match TRBD2. The CDR3 loop spans 15 amino acids. The V segment lost 3 bases and the J segment 1 base; nucleotides outside the gene matches: 5. CDR1 is LGHDT, CDR2 YNNKEL, per germline (reference sequence). In nucleotides, the CDR3 is TGTGCCAGCAGCCAGGAACTAGCGGCTTCCTACGAGCAGTACTTC. This sequence encodes CASSQELAASYEQYF.

J is TRBJ1-1 and V is TRBV6-1; a possible D gene is TRBD1 (6 bases). CDR3 length: 18 amino acids. V gave up 6 bases and J gave up 2 bases, with 25 bases separating them. The germline CDR1 and CDR2 sequences are MNHNS and SASEGT. The CDR3, as DNA: TGTGCCAGCAGCCACCAGGGGCCCGGACAGACCTTCAACACTGAAGCTTTCTTT. Encoded protein: CASSHQGPGQTFNTEAFF.

The J gene is TRBJ2-2, the V gene TRBV20-1; TRBD1 is a possible D gene (6 bases). V was shortened by 6 bases and J by 5 bases, with 10 bases between the two germline ends. This CDR3 has 12 residues. The V gene's germline CDR1 is DFQATT and CDR2 SNEGSKA (reference sequence). The DNA for the CDR3 is TGCAGTGCGGCCAGGGGTACCGGGGAGCTGTTTTTT. Its protein product is CSAARGTGELFF.

The table lists this clonotype with a few counts. The J gene is TRBJ2-4, the V gene TRBV18, with D tentatively TRBD1 (5 bases). Deletions cut 2 bases from V and 0 bases from J, with 11 bases between. The CDR3 has 16 amino acids. Germline V gene sequence: CDR1 KGHSH, CDR2 LQKENI. For the CDR3, the DNA is TGTGCCAGCTCACCAGTTTCCAGGGAAGCCAAAAACATTCAGTACTTC. Translated: CASSPVSREAKNIQYF. The complete variable domain, with remaining parts taken from reference TRBV18 and TRBJ2-4, reads NAGVMQNPRHLVRRRGQEARLRCSPMKGHSHVYWYRQLPEEGLKFMVYLQKENIIDESGMPKERFSAEFPKEGPSILRIQQVVRGDSAAYFCASSPVSREAKNIQYFGAGTRLSVL.